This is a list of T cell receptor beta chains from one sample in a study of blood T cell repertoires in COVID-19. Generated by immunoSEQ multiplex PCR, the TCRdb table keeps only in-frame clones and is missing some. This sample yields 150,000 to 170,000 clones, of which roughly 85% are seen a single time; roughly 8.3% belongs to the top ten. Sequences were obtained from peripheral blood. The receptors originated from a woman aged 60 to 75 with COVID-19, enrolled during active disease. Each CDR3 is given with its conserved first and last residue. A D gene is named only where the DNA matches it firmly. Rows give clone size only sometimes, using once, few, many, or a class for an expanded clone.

TGTGCCAGCAGTGAACGAGGCGACACTGAAGCTTTCTTT,CASSERGDTEAFF,TRBV6-1,once,NA,TRBJ1-1
TGTGCCAGCAGTGAAGTTCTCAGGGCCTCTGGAAACACCATATATTTT,CASSEVLRASGNTIYF,TRBV6-1,NA,NA,TRBJ1-3
TGCGCCAGCAGTGAGGACAGGGTGAATTCACCCCTCCACTTT,CASSEDRVNSPLHF,TRBV10-1,few,TRBD1,TRBJ1-6
TGTGCCAGCAGCGTAGCGGGAACGAACACCGGGGAGCTGTTTTTT,CASSVAGTNTGELFF,TRBV9,NA,NA,TRBJ2-2
TGTGCCAGCAGCCAAGAGAGGGCCCGGGGACAGGCCCGCACAGATACGCAGTATTTT,CASSQERARGQARTDTQYF,TRBV14,NA,TRBD1,TRBJ2-3
TGTGCCAGCAGCACCCCCGCAGACAGTCCCAAGACGCAGTATTTT,CASSTPADSPKTQYF,TRBV11-2,NA,NA,TRBJ2-3
TGTGCCAGCTCACCAAGGCAGACTAATGAAGCTTTCTTT,CASSPRQTNEAFF,TRBV18,NA,NA,TRBJ1-1
TGCGCCAGCAGTGGCGGGACAGTCTCGGCTTTGGAGCAGTTCTTC,CASSGGTVSALEQFF,TRBV10-1,NA,NA,TRBJ2-1
TGTGCCAGCAGTGAAGACAGGGGTAGGGAAAAACTGTTTTTT,CASSEDRGREKLFF,TRBV6-1,few,TRBD1,TRBJ1-4
TGTGCCAGCAGCTTAAGGGGTATGAACACAGATACGCAGTATTTT,CASSLRGMNTDTQYF,TRBV7-9,NA,NA,TRBJ2-3
TGTGCCAGCAGCTTGTGGGGAGGGGGTGAAAAACTGTTTTTT,CASSLWGGGEKLFF,TRBV7-8,NA,NA,TRBJ1-4
TGTGCCAGCAGCCAAGAGGGACTAGCGGTTGGAGGCACAGATACGCAGTATTTT,CASSQEGLAVGGTDTQYF,TRBV3-1/TRBV3-2,NA,TRBD2,TRBJ2-3
TGTGCCAGCAGTTTCGGACTGCTTAATTCACCCCTCCACTTT,CASSFGLLNSPLHF,TRBV6-5,NA,NA,TRBJ1-6
TGTGCCAGCAGCTCCTCAACGGGTGTCGGCAATCAGCCCCAGCATTTT,CASSSSTGVGNQPQHF,TRBV11-2,NA,NA,TRBJ1-5
TGTGCCAGCAGTGAGGTAGCGGGGGGGTACAATGAGCAGTTCTTC,CASSEVAGGYNEQFF,TRBV6-4,few,TRBD2,TRBJ2-1
TGTGCCAGTAGTATCTCGACAGGGTCCAATGAGCAGTTCTTC,CASSISTGSNEQFF,TRBV19,NA,TRBD1,TRBJ2-1
TGTGCCAGCATTAGGTCGGCGGGTGAAAAACTGTTTTTT,CASIRSAGEKLFF,TRBV12-3/TRBV12-4,NA,NA,TRBJ1-4
TGTGCCAGCAGCCCCATCCAGGGTGGCACTGAAGCTTTCTTT,CASSPIQGGTEAFF,TRBV5-5,NA,NA,TRBJ1-1
TGTGCCAGCAGTTACTCGACAGCTGTATATGGCTACACCTTC,CASSYSTAVYGYTF,TRBV6-5,once,NA,TRBJ1-2
TGTGCCAGCAGCTACCAGAGGTTCATGAACACTGAAGCTTTCTTT,CASSYQRFMNTEAFF,TRBV7-9,NA,NA,TRBJ1-1
TGTGCCAGCAGTCCGGGACTAGCGGAACCGGCGCAGTACTTC,CASSPGLAEPAQYF,TRBV5-6,NA,TRBD2,TRBJ2-7
TGTGCCAGCAGCCCTAGCGGGACAGGGGTGGAAAAACTGTTTTTT,CASSPSGTGVEKLFF,TRBV7-9,NA,TRBD1,TRBJ1-4
TGCGCCAGCAGCTACCGGACTAGCGGGGGGACGAATGAGCAGTTCTTC,CASSYRTSGGTNEQFF,TRBV5-1,NA,TRBD2,TRBJ2-1
TGCGCCAGCAGTTACGGGACAGGGAGCGGTGAGACCCAGTACTTC,CASSYGTGSGETQYF,TRBV5-1,few,TRBD1,TRBJ2-5
TGCGCCAGCACGAATCGGGGAGGACAAGAGACCCAGTACTTC,CASTNRGGQETQYF,TRBV5-1,once,NA,TRBJ2-5
TGCAGCGCTGTGGCTAGCGGTAGCTCCTACAATGAGCAGTTCTTC,CSAVASGSSYNEQFF,TRBV29-1,NA,TRBD2,TRBJ2-1
TGTGCCAGCAGCCCCACCCAAGGAGCGGAAGCTTTCTTT,CASSPTQGAEAFF,TRBV7-9,few,NA,TRBJ1-1
TGTGCCAGCAGTCCCCCGACAGGGGATCGCTACACCTTC,CASSPPTGDRYTF,TRBV6-6,once,TRBD1,TRBJ1-2
TGTGCCAGCAGCTTTAAACCGGGACAGGTCTATGGCTACACCTTC,CASSFKPGQVYGYTF,TRBV11-1,NA,TRBD1,TRBJ1-2
TGTGCCAGCAGCTTGTGGGGGACAGCGACCGGGCTCTTC,CASSLWGTATGLF,TRBV5-4,NA,TRBD1,TRBJ1-2
TGTGCCAGCGGCCCCCTAGGTAGTAACTATGGCTACACCTTC,CASGPLGSNYGYTF,TRBV7-9,NA,NA,TRBJ1-2
TGTGCCAGCAGCTTGGCTAGCGGGGGGGCTAACTACAATGAGCAGTTCTTC,CASSLASGGANYNEQFF,TRBV5-4,NA,TRBD2,TRBJ2-1
TGTGCCACCAGTGATTACGGGACAGGGGAGTCTGGGGCCAACGTCCTGACTTTC,CATSDYGTGESGANVLTF,TRBV24-1,once,TRBD1,TRBJ2-6
TGTGCCAGCAGCCAACAGGGCGGTAACTATGGCTACACCTTC,CASSQQGGNYGYTF,TRBV5-4,NA,NA,TRBJ1-2
TGCGCCAGCAGCTTGCGGGCAGGGGGCAACACTGAAGCTTTCTTT,CASSLRAGGNTEAFF,TRBV5-1,NA,TRBD1,TRBJ1-1
TGTGCCAGCAACGATGGACTAGGGGGCGAGCAGTACTTC,CASNDGLGGEQYF,TRBV12-3/TRBV12-4,NA,NA,TRBJ2-7
TGTGCCACCAGTGTAAGCTATAGCAATCAGCTCCAGCATTTT,CATSVSYSNQLQHF,TRBV24-1,NA,NA,TRBJ1-5
TGTGCCAGCAGCCAAGGTGGGAGGGTTAAGACTGAAGCTTTCTTT,CASSQGGRVKTEAFF,TRBV3-1/TRBV3-2,NA,NA,TRBJ1-1
TGTGCCAGCTCACCACCAATTCCTAGTCGGGAAAAACTGTTTTTT,CASSPPIPSREKLFF,TRBV18,NA,NA,TRBJ1-4
TGCGCCAGCAGCTTAGACAGGAGCAATCAGCCCCAGCATTTT,CASSLDRSNQPQHF,TRBV5-1,NA,NA,TRBJ1-5
TGCAGCGTTGTAGGGGAGGGGACTGAAGCTTTCTTT,CSVVGEGTEAFF,TRBV29-1,NA,NA,TRBJ1-1
TGCGCCAGCAGCTTGGTCCCAGGGGATGAAAACACTGAAGCTTTCTTT,CASSLVPGDENTEAFF,TRBV5-1,NA,NA,TRBJ1-1
TGTGCCAGCAAATCCGGGACACATAATTCACCCCTCCACTTT,CASKSGTHNSPLHF,TRBV6-5,once,NA,TRBJ1-6
TGTGCCTGGGGGGACAGGGGGACCTATGGCTACACCTTC,CAWGDRGTYGYTF,TRBV30,NA,TRBD1,TRBJ1-2
TGTGCCAGCAGCTTTCAGGCCGCAGGAGGTAGGACCCAGTACTTC,CASSFQAAGGRTQYF,TRBV7-8,few,NA,TRBJ2-5
TGTGCCAGCAGCCCCCAACGACTAGCGGGAGGCCGTGAGGAGCAGTTCTTC,CASSPQRLAGGREEQFF,TRBV7-9,NA,TRBD2,TRBJ2-1
TGTGCCATCAGTGAGGATTCAGGGTCAAGCACCGGGGAGCTGTTTTTT,CAISEDSGSSTGELFF,TRBV10-3,NA,NA,TRBJ2-2
TGTGCCAGCAGTTCTGGCGGCACTACCGAGCAGTACTTC,CASSSGGTTEQYF,TRBV12-3/TRBV12-4,NA,NA,TRBJ2-7
TGTGCCAGCGGAGGACTCCCCTCCTACAATGAGCAGTTCTTC,CASGGLPSYNEQFF,TRBV9,NA,NA,TRBJ2-1
TGTGCCAGCAGCGAAGGCTCGGGGACAGGGGGACCTGCAACTAATGAAAAACTGTTTTTT,CASSEGSGTGGPATNEKLFF,TRBV7-8,NA,TRBD1,TRBJ1-4
TGTGCCAGCAGCTTATCCCCTATCTCTGGGGCCAACGTCCTGACTTTC,CASSLSPISGANVLTF,TRBV7-7,NA,NA,TRBJ2-6
TGTGCCAGCAGTGCCGGGACAGGTGACTATGGCTACACCTTC,CASSAGTGDYGYTF,TRBV7-3,NA,TRBD1,TRBJ1-2
TGTGCCAGCAGTTTTGGTCTAGCCGGGGAGCTGTTTTTT,CASSFGLAGELFF,TRBV12-3/TRBV12-4,NA,NA,TRBJ2-2
TGTGCCAGCAGTTTAGGAGTAGGAGGCGGGACCCAGTACTTC,CASSLGVGGGTQYF,TRBV28,NA,NA,TRBJ2-5
TGTGCCAGCAGCCAAGTTACCGGCCCGGGGAGGGAGCAGTTCTTC,CASSQVTGPGREQFF,TRBV3-1/TRBV3-2,NA,NA,TRBJ2-1